The clone carrying this TCR beta chain has only a few counts. The antigen is undetermined. Sequenced by immunoSEQ multiplex PCR; TCRdb stores in-frame clones only, minus some. The sample lists about 16,000 clones; about 82% were seen once. The data derive from a study of OX40 agonist ivuxolimab in advanced cancers. Points from the study as a whole: Researchers did not determine the expanded peripheral T cells' antigen specificity.

The CDR3 extends over 12 amino acids. Germline V CDR1 and CDR2: SEHNR, FQNEAQ (reference sequence). V was pared by 4 bases and J by 7 bases, with 3 bases of the junction left unmatched. This specimen was CD4+ or CD8+ T cells sorted from blood, taken in a trial of the OX40 agonist ivuxolimab. This chain connects TRBV7-9 to TRBJ1-2, with 7 bases matching TRBD1. This receptor was identified in an adult with an advanced solid tumor such as melanoma, head and neck, liver or kidney cancer. CDR3 sequence reads: CASSSTGFGYTF. The CDR3 DNA follows: TGTGCCAGCAGCTCGACAGGGTTTGGCTACACCTTC.